These 30 T cell receptor beta chains originate from one sample sequenced in a study of T cells in localized non-small cell lung cancer. Repertoires were generated with immunoSEQ multiplex PCR, while TCRdb's copy carries only in-frame clones and drops some. Counted here are 100,000 to 150,000 clones, 89% occurring once; the ten biggest clones make up around 1.7%. The sample here was peripheral blood, taken before any cancer treatment. These receptors all come from a female donor over 55 with stage I lung adenocarcinoma.

The gene calls are TRBV2 and TRBJ2-6; D is possibly TRBD1 (5 bases). The CDR3 has 15 amino acids. CDR1 is SNHLY, CDR2 FYNNEI, per germline. Trimming left V 7 bases short and J 3 bases short, with 13 bases between. The CDR3 DNA follows: TGTGCCAGCAAGCAGGGATATCGTGGGGCCAACGTCCTGACTTTC. This encodes CASKQGYRGANVLTF. The complete variable domain, with remaining parts taken from reference TRBV2 and TRBJ2-6, reads EPEVTQTPSHQVTQMGQEVILRCVPISNHLYFYWYRQILGQKVEFLVSFYNNEISEKSEIFDDQFSVERPDGSNFTLKIRSTKLEDSAMYFCASKQGYRGANVLTFGAGSRLTVL.

This rearrangement joins TRBV15 to TRBJ1-1, with a possible D match to TRBD1 (6 bases). The CDR3 runs to 16 residues. Looked up from germline, CDR1 is LNHNV and CDR2 is YYDKDF (reference sequence). V gave up 1 base and J gave up 1 base, with 13 bases separating them. CDR3 bases: TGTGCCACCAGCAGAGGAATGCAGGGGACGAACACTGAAGCTTTCTTT. It codes for CATSRGMQGTNTEAFF.

The chain joins TRBV10-2 to TRBJ2-7; D gene unclear. Germline CDR1 and CDR2: WSHSY and SAAADI. V lost 6 bases to trimming and J lost 3 bases, with 9 bases between them. The CDR3 has 12 residues. CDR3 sequence reads: CASSDQLYEQYF. DNA of the CDR3: TGCGCCAGCAGCGACCAACTCTACGAGCAGTACTTC.

The CDR3 spells CASSDASGWRYEQYF. DNA of the CDR3: TGCGCCAGCAGTGACGCTAGCGGGTGGCGATACGAGCAGTACTTC. The chain carries TRBV10-2 and TRBJ2-7, with 8 bases aligning to TRBD2. The CDR3 contains 15 residues. The V gene's germline CDR1 is WSHSY and CDR2 SAAADI. V was pared by 3 bases and J by 4 bases, with 8 bases of the junction left unmatched.

In its sample, this clone was seen once. CDR3 sequence reads: CASSYSGTGAGELFF. DNA of the CDR3: TGTGCCAGCAGTTACTCAGGGACAGGGGCCGGGGAGCTGTTTTTT. V usage is TRBV6-5 and J usage is TRBJ2-2; TRBD1 agrees at 10 bases. The CDR3 runs to 15 residues. V gave up 0 bases and J gave up 6 bases; unmatched junction bases: 1. Germline V CDR1 and CDR2: MNHEY, SVGAGI.

The chain couples TRBV28 to TRBJ1-2; D remains unclear. The CDR3 spans 13 residues. Looked up from germline, CDR1 is MDHEN and CDR2 is SYDVKM. Trimming shortened V by 6 bases and J by 2 bases, and 10 bases separated the two germline ends. In DNA form, the CDR3 reads TGTGCCAGCAGCTCGCTCAACAACTATGGCTACACCTTC. Residues: CASSSLNNYGYTF.

This clone was recorded once. Different DNA sequences within this sample yield the same CDR3. The chain links TRBV7-3 to TRBJ2-7, with 10 bases that match TRBD2. V dropped 6 bases and J dropped 1; count of bases not matched to a gene: 6. Germline assignment: CDR1 SGHTA and CDR2 FQGTGA. The CDR3 is 15 amino acids. DNA for the CDR3: TGTGCCAGCAGTATAGCGGGAGGTAGTTCCTACGAGCAGTACTTC. It translates to CASSIAGGSSYEQYF.

The chain employs TRBV7-6 and TRBJ2-3; D is unresolved. The germline V gene encodes CDR1 SGHVS and CDR2 FNYEAQ. This CDR3 spans 13 amino acids. V shed 8 bases and J shed 0 bases, with 9 bases lying between them. CDR3 nucleotides: TGTGCCAGCGGTTCACCGAGCACAGATACGCAGTATTTT. It is translated as CASGSPSTDTQYF. The full variable domain, completed using reference TRBV7-6 and TRBJ2-3, is GAGVSQSPRYKVTKRGQDVALRCDPISGHVSLYWYRQALGQGPEFLTYFNYEAQQDKSGLPNDRFSAERPEGSISTLTIQRTEQRDSAMYRCASGSPSTDTQYFGPGTRLTVL.

This chain joins TRBV6-5 and TRBJ1-1; 9 nucleotides align to TRBD1. CDR3 length: 15 residues. The germline gives CDR1 MNHEY, CDR2 SVGAGI. Trimming took 2 bases from V and 4 from J; bases not matched to a gene: 5. The CDR3: CASSYLGTGFTEAFF. The CDR3, as DNA: TGTGCCAGCAGTTACCTCGGGACAGGGTTCACTGAAGCTTTCTTT.

This chain links TRBV7-9 with TRBJ2-7; D gene uncertain. Germline CDR1 reads SEHNR; CDR2 reads FQNEAQ (reference sequence). The CDR3 runs to 11 residues. Between the trimmed V and J ends, which lost 5 bases and 2 bases, there was a span of 4 bases. The CDR3 nucleotides read TGTGCCAGCAGCCCTGCCTACGAGCAGTACTTC. As protein: CASSPAYEQYF.

The CDR3 sequence: CASRSRVWTGELFF. The CDR3 DNA reads as TGTGCCAGTAGGAGTAGGGTTTGGACCGGGGAGCTGTTTTTT. The chain carries TRBV19 and TRBJ2-2; D is ambiguous. This CDR3 is built from 14 residues. V lost 6 bases and J 5 bases, leaving 13 bases between the germline ends. Germline loops: CDR1 LNHDA, CDR2 SQIVND (reference sequence). The full variable domain, completed using reference TRBV19 and TRBJ2-2, is DGGITQSPKYLFRKEGQNVTLSCEQNLNHDAMYWYRQDPGQGLRLIYYSQIVNDFQKGDIAEGYSVSREKKESFPLTVTSAQKNPTAFYLCASRSRVWTGELFFGEGSRLTVL.

This clone was counted only a few times. The CDR3 protein is CASSQDTSATNEKLFF. DNA for the CDR3: TGCGCCAGCAGCCAAGACACTTCTGCAACTAATGAAAAACTGTTTTTT. V and J are TRBV5-1 and TRBJ1-4; the D is unclear. The V gene's germline CDR1 is SGHRS and CDR2 YFSETQ. CDR3 size: 16 residues. Trimming shortened V by 4 bases and J by 0 bases, and 13 bases separated the two germline ends.

The sample holds one count of this clone. The chain links TRBV5-1 to TRBJ2-2, with TRBD1 identical over 10 bases. V lost 0 bases and J lost 4; bases outside the gene matches: 3. CDR1 SGHRS and CDR2 YFSETQ come from the germline V gene. The CDR3 is made up of 16 amino acids. The CDR3 reads CASSLGDRGRTGELFF. The CDR3 DNA reads TGCGCCAGCAGCTTGGGGGACAGGGGACGCACCGGGGAGCTGTTTTTT.

This rearrangement joins TRBV10-1 to TRBJ2-2; D call uncertain. Trimming cost V 0 bases and J 9 bases, with 5 bases left between them. Germline V gene lookup returns CDR1 WNHNN and CDR2 SYGVQD (reference sequence). This CDR3 is built from 12 residues. As DNA, the CDR3 is TGCGCCAGCAGTGAGTCGACCCGGGAGCTGTTTTTT. Encoded protein: CASSESTRELFF.

The V gene is TRBV27, the J gene TRBJ1-5; a weak D match, TRBD1 (6 bases). V shed 6 bases and J shed 0 bases, with 9 bases lying between them. CDR1 and CDR2 from the germline V gene are MNHEY and SMNVEV (reference sequence). This CDR3 has 14 amino acids. Here the CDR3 DNA reads TGTGCCAGCAGGGACAGCTATAGCAATCAGCCCCAGCATTTT. It translates to CASRDSYSNQPQHF.

The CDR3 is CASSGEVPNEQYF. CDR3 DNA sequence: TGTGCCAGCAGCGGAGAAGTTCCTAACGAGCAGTACTTC. The chain links TRBV2 to TRBJ2-7, with D unclear. This CDR3 contains 13 residues. The germline V gene encodes CDR1 SNHLY and CDR2 FYNNEI. V was pared by 6 bases and J by 5 bases, with 14 bases between.

The CDR3 DNA follows: TGTGCCAGCAGCTCTGACTTGTCGAACTACGAGCAGTACTTC. Translation: CASSSDLSNYEQYF. This chain links TRBV7-2 with TRBJ2-7; the D is unclear. Trimming left V 4 bases short and J 3 bases short, with 13 bases between. This CDR3 spans 14 amino acids. CDR1 and CDR2 (germline): SGHTA, FQGNSA.

This rearrangement joins TRBV28 to TRBJ2-2; tentative D call: TRBD1 (5 bases). Between the trimmed V and J ends, which lost 6 bases and 0 bases, there was a span of 14 bases. The germline V gene has CDR1 MDHEN and CDR2 SYDVKM. The CDR3 loop spans 16 amino acids. For the CDR3, the DNA is TGTGCCAGCAGACTCCGACAGTTATCGAACACCGGGGAGCTGTTTTTT. Encoded protein: CASRLRQLSNTGELFF.

V is TRBV28 and J is TRBJ2-7; D ambiguous. This CDR3 is built from 13 residues. V dropped 10 bases and J dropped 2 bases, with 15 bases sitting between them. The V gene's germline CDR1 is MDHEN and CDR2 SYDVKM. CDR3 in DNA: TGTGCCACCCAGGTGGTGATGGCCTACGAGCAGTACTTC. The encoded protein is CATQVVMAYEQYF.

The chain combines TRBV2 with TRBJ2-1; 10 bases fit TRBD2. The J segment lost 7 bases and the V segment lost 6 bases, leaving 15 bases of the junction unmatched. Germline loops: CDR1 SNHLY, CDR2 FYNNEI. The CDR3 has 17 amino acids. CDR3 nucleotides: TGTGCCAGCAGCCCCAGCCCCCTAGCGGGAGCTAGAAATGAGCAGTTCTTC. Encoded protein: CASSPSPLAGARNEQFF.

This chain uses TRBV4-1 with TRBJ2-7, with 7 bases lining up with TRBD1. The CDR3 contains 15 residues. Trimming removed 5 bases from V and 5 bases from J; junction bases left unmatched: 12. Per germline, CDR1 MGHRA and CDR2 YSYEKL. CDR3 nucleotide sequence: TGCGCCAGCAGCTACACTGAGGGGGCGAGGGACGAGCAGTACTTC. Amino acids: CASSYTEGARDEQYF.

This chain's CDR3 is CASSLPREGRFGELFF. The CDR3, as DNA: TGTGCCAGCAGCCTGCCGCGGGAGGGCCGCTTCGGGGAGCTGTTTTTT. The chain combines TRBV7-3 with TRBJ2-2; 9 bases map to TRBD2. Germline V gene sequence: CDR1 SGHTA, CDR2 FQGTGA. J lost 7 bases, V lost 5 bases, and 11 bases had no gene match. The CDR3 is made up of 16 amino acids. Using reference TRBV7-3 and TRBJ2-2 for the parts outside the CDR3, the full variable domain is GAGVSQTPSNKVTEKGKYVELRCDPISGHTALYWYRQSLGQGPEFLIYFQGTGAADDSGLPNDRFFAVRPEGSVSTLKIQRTERGDSAVYLCASSLPREGRFGELFFGEGSRLTVL.

This chain connects TRBV19 to TRBJ1-2, with TRBD1 identical over 10 bases. With 5 bases clipped from V and 8 bases from J, the junction kept 14 bases outside the gene matches. Germline V gene lookup returns CDR1 LNHDA and CDR2 SQIVND (reference sequence). This CDR3 spans 16 amino acids. Here the CDR3 reads CASSSQGTGTGVGYTF. CDR3 DNA sequence: TGTGCCAGTAGTTCCCAAGGTACCGGGACAGGGGTCGGCTACACCTTC.

Comment on this clone: Other DNA sequences in this sample translate to the same CDR3. V gene TRBV11-3 combines with J gene TRBJ2-3, with D maybe TRBD2 (6 bases). The germline CDR1 and CDR2 sequences are SGHNT and YENEEA. This CDR3 has 15 residues. The ends were cut back, 1 base at V and 0 bases at J, with 8 bases in the middle. CDR3 nucleotide sequence: TGTGCCAGCAGCTTAGGAGGGAGGAGCACAGATACGCAGTATTTT. This translates into CASSLGGRSTDTQYF.

V usage is TRBV11-3 and J usage is TRBJ2-1; 8 bases are a match to TRBD2. This CDR3 is 16 amino acids long. J lost 4 bases, V lost 0 bases, and 5 bases had no gene match. Germline lookup yields CDR1 SGHNT and CDR2 YENEEA. The CDR3 sequence is CASSLESGGWYNEQFF. In DNA, the CDR3 is TGTGCCAGCAGCTTAGAGTCGGGAGGGTGGTACAATGAGCAGTTCTTC.

V usage is TRBV11-2 and J usage is TRBJ2-3, with TRBD1 as a possible D gene (5 bases). CDR3 length equals 16 residues. From germline, CDR1 is SGHAT and CDR2 FQNNGV. Trimming removed 5 bases from V and 0 bases from J, with 15 bases in between. Here the CDR3 DNA reads TGTGCCAGCAGCCAACGTCAGGGCTCGAGCACAGATACGCAGTATTTT. Its translation is CASSQRQGSSTDTQYF.

The chain uses TRBV28 and TRBJ2-1; TRBD2 might be the D (6 bases). The germline CDR1 and CDR2 sequences are MDHEN and SYDVKM. V lost 3 bases and J lost 3, with 24 bases in between. The CDR3 length is 19 residues. The CDR3 coding sequence is TGTGCCAGCAGTTTCCCAGAGGTTAATAGCGGAGCCAACTACAATGAGCAGTTCTTC. It specifies CASSFPEVNSGANYNEQFF.

In this sample, this clone turned up once. In DNA form, the CDR3 reads TGTGCCAGCAGCCAACGGGTCTCTGGAAACACCATATATTTT. Its translation is CASSQRVSGNTIYF. This chain joins TRBV4-2 and TRBJ1-3; no reliable D call. Germline lookup yields CDR1 LGHNA and CDR2 YNFKEQ. Trimming shortened V by 2 bases and J by 0 bases, and 5 bases separated the two germline ends. The CDR3 is 14 amino acids.

This chain connects TRBV6-5 to TRBJ2-7, with D possibly matching TRBD1 (6 bases). The CDR3 loop spans 13 amino acids. V lost 5 bases, J lost 4 bases, and 12 bases lay in between. Germline V gene sequence: CDR1 MNHEY, CDR2 SVGAGI. The CDR3 bases are TGTGCCAGCAGTGTGGCAGGGGCATACGAGCAGTACTTC. It yields the protein CASSVAGAYEQYF.

The genes are TRBV5-1 and TRBJ2-1, with a tentative D call TRBD2 (5 bases). This CDR3 has 15 amino acids. Trimming left V 5 bases short and J 0 bases short, with 12 bases between. From germline, CDR1 is SGHRS and CDR2 YFSETQ. CDR3 sequence: CASSRAVSSYNEQFF. The CDR3 DNA sequence: TGCGCCAGCAGTCGAGCGGTTAGCTCCTACAATGAGCAGTTCTTC. The whole variable domain, remainder taken from reference TRBV5-1 and TRBJ2-1, is KAGVTQTPRYLIKTRGQQVTLSCSPISGHRSVSWYQQTPGQGLQFLFEYFSETQRNKGNFPGRFSGRQFSNSRSEMNVSTLELGDSALYLCASSRAVSSYNEQFFGPGTRLTVL.